The table lists the clone carrying this T cell receptor (beta chain) with many counts. TCRdb fed the 5' RACE reads into MiXCR, producing one record per CDR3 protein. The repertoire includes 30,000 to 35,000 distinct CDR3 sequences, 27% of them detected once, and less than 2.5% sits in the top ten. Tregs were sorted as CD4+CD25+CD127-/low cells. The trim removed 5 bases at V and 4 bases at J, leaving 6 bases unmatched. The CDR3 spans 16 residues. Germline values: CDR1 SEHNR, CDR2 FQNEAQ (reference sequence). This clonotype was sampled from a female donor with breast cancer. Material for sequencing was tumor-infiltrating Tregs sorted from the breast tumor. The chain is built from TRBV7-9 and TRBJ2-3; 13 nucleotides align to TRBD2. The CDR3 loop is CASSPLAGGTPDTQYF. In DNA form, the CDR3 reads TGTGCCAGCAGCCCACTAGCGGGAGGGACCCCAGATACGCAGTATTTT.